This T cell receptor (beta chain) was captured in a study of OX40 agonist ivuxolimab in advanced cancers. In the study overall: Dose-escalation patients suffered from hepatocellular carcinoma, melanoma, renal cell or head and neck cancer.

Study findings and constraints: On average, CD8+ T cells had more expanded clones than CD4+.

With regard to this clone: Its antigen is not identified.

The CDR3 has 17 amino acids. The ends lost 5 bases at V and 0 bases at J; junction bases unmatched: 10. The germline gives CDR1 MNHEY, CDR2 SMNVEV (reference sequence). Assay: immunoSEQ multiplex PCR; the TCRdb copy retains only in-frame clones and omits some. The sample yields fewer than 100,000 clones, approximately 91% seen once. The sequence was collected from an adult with an advanced solid tumor such as melanoma, head and neck, liver or kidney cancer. Sequencing used CD4+ or CD8+ T cells sorted from blood, obtained in a trial of the OX40 agonist ivuxolimab. This chain connects TRBV27 to TRBJ2-1, with 7 positions matching TRBD1. CDR3 DNA: TGTGCCAGCAGTCTCCACCCCCAGGGGGTCTCCTACAATGAGCAGTTCTTC. Its protein is CASSLHPQGVSYNEQFF.